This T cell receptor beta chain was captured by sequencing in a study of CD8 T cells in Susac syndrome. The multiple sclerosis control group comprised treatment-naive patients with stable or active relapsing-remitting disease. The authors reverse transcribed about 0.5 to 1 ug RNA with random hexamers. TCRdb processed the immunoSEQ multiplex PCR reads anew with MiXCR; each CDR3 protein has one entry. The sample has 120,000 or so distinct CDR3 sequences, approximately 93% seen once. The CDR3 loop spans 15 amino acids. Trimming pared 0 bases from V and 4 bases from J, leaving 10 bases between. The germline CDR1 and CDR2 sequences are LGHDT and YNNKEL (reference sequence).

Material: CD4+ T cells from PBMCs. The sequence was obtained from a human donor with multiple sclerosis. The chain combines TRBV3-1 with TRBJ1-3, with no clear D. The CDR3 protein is CASSQDQVSGNTIYF. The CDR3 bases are TGTGCCAGCAGCCAAGATCAAGTATCCGGAAACACCATATATTTT.